These T cell receptor beta chains were read from a single sample in a study of cytomegalovirus exposure and HLA in healthy donors. Generated by immunoSEQ multiplex PCR, the TCRdb table keeps only in-frame clones and is missing some. The sample lists some 140,000 clones, 90% occurring once. Sequencing was performed on PBMCs. The receptor source for this set is a young woman in good health and CMV-seropositive. Each CDR3 is given with its conserved first and last residue. The D gene is left open where the match is weak. Where a row states a size, it is once, few, many or the class of an expanded clone; other rows omit it.

clone size	V gene	J gene	D gene	CDR3 DNA	CDR3 protein
-	TRBV5-1	TRBJ2-3	TRBD2	TGCGCCAGCAGCTCTCGACTAGCGTCAGATACGCAGTATTTT	CASSSRLASDTQYF
-	TRBV19	TRBJ1-5	-	TGTGCCAGTAGTTGGGGGGGCCATAGCAATCAGCCCCAGCATTTT	CASSWGGHSNQPQHF
once	TRBV7-6	TRBJ1-4	TRBD1	TGTGCCAGCAGCTCACGGTCCGGGACAGGGAAGACAAACAGTGAAAAACTGTTTTTT	CASSSRSGTGKTNSEKLFF
-	TRBV6-5	TRBJ2-7	-	TGTGCCAGCAGCGATGGCGGCTACGAGCAGTACTTC	CASSDGGYEQYF
-	TRBV5-4	TRBJ1-2	-	TGTGCCAGCAGCTTGAATACTGAGGTAAAGGATGGCTACACCTTC	CASSLNTEVKDGYTF
-	TRBV19	TRBJ2-3	TRBD1	TGTGCCAGTAGCCCCCGGGACAGCTACACAGATACGCAGTATTTT	CASSPRDSYTDTQYF
-	TRBV6-1	TRBJ2-3	-	TGTGCCAGCAGTGAAATGGTACGGGGGGCAGGGCCCCTAGATACGCAGTATTTT	CASSEMVRGAGPLDTQYF
once	TRBV29-1	TRBJ2-2	TRBD1	TGCAGCGTCCACAGGGGCGGGGAGCTGTTTTTT	CSVHRGGELFF
-	TRBV6-5	TRBJ1-1	-	TGTGCCAGCAGTTACTCGAGTGGGAGGGGTGAAGCTTTCTTT	CASSYSSGRGEAFF
-	TRBV19	TRBJ1-1	-	TGTGCCAGTAGTGGCCCGGGTTGGACTGAAGCTTTCTTT	CASSGPGWTEAFF
once	TRBV28	TRBJ1-5	-	TGTGCCAGCAGTTTATACGGCCGGGATCAGCCCCAGCATTTT	CASSLYGRDQPQHF
-	TRBV6-1	TRBJ2-3	TRBD2	TGTGCCAGCAGTGGTAGCGGGGGGCCCACAGATACGCAGTATTTT	CASSGSGGPTDTQYF
-	TRBV7-6	TRBJ2-3	TRBD2	TGTGCCAGCAGCTCCCGGCCTAGCGGAACGCAGTATTTT	CASSSRPSGTQYF
-	TRBV4-1	TRBJ2-7	-	TGCGCCAGCAGCCCCGAGCGGTCCTACCTCCTCGAGCAGTACTTC	CASSPERSYLLEQYF
-	TRBV5-4	TRBJ2-4	TRBD2	TGTGCCAGCAGCCCCGAGGGAGGGGTAGCCAAAAACATTCAGTACTTC	CASSPEGGVAKNIQYF